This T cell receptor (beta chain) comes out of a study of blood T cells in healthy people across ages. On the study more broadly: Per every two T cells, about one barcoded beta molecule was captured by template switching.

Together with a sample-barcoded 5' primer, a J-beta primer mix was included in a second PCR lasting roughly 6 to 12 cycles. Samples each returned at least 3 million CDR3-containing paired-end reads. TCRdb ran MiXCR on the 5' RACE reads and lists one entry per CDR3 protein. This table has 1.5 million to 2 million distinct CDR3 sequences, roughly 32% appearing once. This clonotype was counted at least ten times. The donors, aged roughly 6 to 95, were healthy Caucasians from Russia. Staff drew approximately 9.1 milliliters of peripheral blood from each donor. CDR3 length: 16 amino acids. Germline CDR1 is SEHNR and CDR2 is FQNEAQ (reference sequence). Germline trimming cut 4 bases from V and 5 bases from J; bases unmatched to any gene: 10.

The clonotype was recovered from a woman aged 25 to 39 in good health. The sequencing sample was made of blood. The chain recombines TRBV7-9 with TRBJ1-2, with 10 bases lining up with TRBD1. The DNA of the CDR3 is TGTGCCAGCAGCTCGACAGGGGGCGCGGAGATATATGGCTACACCTTC. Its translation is CASSSTGGAEIYGYTF.